The clone carrying this TCR beta chain was observed a few times. What it recognizes is unknown. These data originate in a study of identical twins. Study-wide results and caveats: Out-of-frame alpha sequences shared between twins exhibited an excess of low generation probability.

TCRdb analysed the 5' RACE reads with MiXCR anew, one entry per CDR3 protein. The sample has approximately 700,000 distinct CDR3 sequences; roughly 6% are singletons. Germline assignment: CDR1 MNHEY and CDR2 SVGEGT. The V and J ends lost 2 bases and 2 bases respectively, with 19 bases between them. The CDR3 is 17 amino acids. The gene calls are TRBV6-2 or TRBV6-3 and TRBJ2-7; a weak D match, TRBD1 (6 bases). The sequenced sample consisted of naive T cells sorted from blood. The origin of this receptor is a man in his late teens or twenties in good health. The CDR3 nucleotides are TGTGCCAGCAGTTACCATCTTAGGGACATCTTCACCTACGAGCAGTACTTC. This gives the protein CASSYHLRDIFTYEQYF.